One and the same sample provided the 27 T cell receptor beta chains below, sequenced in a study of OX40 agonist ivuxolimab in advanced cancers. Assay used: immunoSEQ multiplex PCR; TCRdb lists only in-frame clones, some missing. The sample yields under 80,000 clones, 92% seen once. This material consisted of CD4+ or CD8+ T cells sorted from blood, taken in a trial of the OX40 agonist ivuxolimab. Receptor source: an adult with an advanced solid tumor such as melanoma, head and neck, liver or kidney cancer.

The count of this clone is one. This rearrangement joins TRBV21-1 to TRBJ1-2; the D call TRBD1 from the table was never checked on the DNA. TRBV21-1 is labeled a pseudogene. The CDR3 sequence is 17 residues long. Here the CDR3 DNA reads TGTGCCAGCAGCAAAGGGACAGGGGAGCTGAGCTATAATGGCTACACCTTC. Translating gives CASSKGTGELSYNGYTF.

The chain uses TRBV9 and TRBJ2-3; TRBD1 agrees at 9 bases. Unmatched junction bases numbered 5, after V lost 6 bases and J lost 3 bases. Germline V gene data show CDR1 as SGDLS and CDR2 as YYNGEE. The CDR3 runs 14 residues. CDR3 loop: CASNPGQGTDTQYF. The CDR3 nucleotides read TGTGCCAGCAACCCCGGACAGGGGACAGATACGCAGTATTTT.

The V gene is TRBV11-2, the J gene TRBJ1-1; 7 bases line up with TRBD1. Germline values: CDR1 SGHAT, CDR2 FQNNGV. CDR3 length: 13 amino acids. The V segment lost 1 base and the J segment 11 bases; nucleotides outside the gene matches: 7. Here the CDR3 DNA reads TGTGCCAGCAGCTTAGGGGCAGGGGGTGCGGCTTTCTTT. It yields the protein CASSLGAGGAAFF.

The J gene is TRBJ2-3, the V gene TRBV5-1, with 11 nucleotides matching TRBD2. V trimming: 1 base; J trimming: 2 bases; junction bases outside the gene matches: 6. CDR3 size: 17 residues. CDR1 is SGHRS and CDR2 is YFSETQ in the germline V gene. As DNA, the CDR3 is TGCGCCAGCAGCTTGCTGACTAGCGGGGACTCCACAGATACGCAGTATTTT. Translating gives CASSLLTSGDSTDTQYF.

This chain's CDR3 is CASSFSRGEEQYF. The DNA for the CDR3 is TGTGCCAGCAGTTTTTCTAGGGGTGAGGAGCAGTACTTC. The chain couples TRBV27 to TRBJ2-7; a weak D match, TRBD1 (5 bases). The germline V gene has CDR1 MNHEY and CDR2 SMNVEV (reference sequence). There are 13 residues in the CDR3. V lost 3 bases and J 7 bases, leaving 13 bases between the germline ends.

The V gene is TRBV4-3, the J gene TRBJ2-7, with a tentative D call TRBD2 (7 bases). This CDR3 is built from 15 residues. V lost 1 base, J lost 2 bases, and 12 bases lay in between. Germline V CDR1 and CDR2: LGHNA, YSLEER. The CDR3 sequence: CASSQVRGRAYEQYF. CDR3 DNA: TGCGCCAGCAGCCAAGTTAGGGGGAGGGCCTACGAGCAGTACTTC.

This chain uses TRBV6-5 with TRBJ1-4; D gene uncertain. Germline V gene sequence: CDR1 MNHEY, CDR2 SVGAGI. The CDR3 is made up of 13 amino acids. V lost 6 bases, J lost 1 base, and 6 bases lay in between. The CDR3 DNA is TGTGCCAGCAGCGGAATAACTAATGAAAAACTGTTTTTT. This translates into CASSGITNEKLFF.

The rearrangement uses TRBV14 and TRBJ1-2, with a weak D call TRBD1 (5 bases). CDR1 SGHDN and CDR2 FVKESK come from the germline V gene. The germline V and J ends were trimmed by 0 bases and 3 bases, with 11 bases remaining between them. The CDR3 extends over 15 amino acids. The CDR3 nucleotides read TGTGCCAGCAGCCAAGATCTGGGGGGGTACTATGGCTACACCTTC. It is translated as CASSQDLGGYYGYTF.

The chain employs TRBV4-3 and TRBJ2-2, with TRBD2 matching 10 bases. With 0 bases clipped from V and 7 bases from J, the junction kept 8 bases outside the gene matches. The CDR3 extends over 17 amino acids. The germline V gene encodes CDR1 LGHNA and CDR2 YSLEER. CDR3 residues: CASSQEPQRGGLGELFF. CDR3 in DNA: TGCGCCAGCAGCCAAGAGCCCCAGCGGGGGGGCCTCGGGGAGCTGTTTTTT.

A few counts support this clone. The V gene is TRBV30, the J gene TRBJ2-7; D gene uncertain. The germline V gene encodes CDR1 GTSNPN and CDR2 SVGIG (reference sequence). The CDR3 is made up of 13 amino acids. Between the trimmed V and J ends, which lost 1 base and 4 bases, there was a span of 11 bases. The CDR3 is CAWSGPHPYEQYF. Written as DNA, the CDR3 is TGTGCCTGGAGTGGTCCGCACCCTTACGAGCAGTACTTC.

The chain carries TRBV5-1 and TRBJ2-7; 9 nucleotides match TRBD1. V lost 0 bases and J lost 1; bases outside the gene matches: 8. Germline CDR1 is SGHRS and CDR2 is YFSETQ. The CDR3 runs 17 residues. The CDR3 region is CASSLGDRGGISYEQYF. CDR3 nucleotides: TGCGCCAGCAGCTTGGGTGACAGGGGGGGAATTTCCTACGAGCAGTACTTC.

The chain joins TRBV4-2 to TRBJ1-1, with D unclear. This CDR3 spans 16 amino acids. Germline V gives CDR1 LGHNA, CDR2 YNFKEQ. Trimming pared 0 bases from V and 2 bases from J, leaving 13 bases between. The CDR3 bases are TGTGCCAGCAGCCAAGATGCCGGGCTAGGCAACACTGAAGCTTTCTTT. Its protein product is CASSQDAGLGNTEAFF.

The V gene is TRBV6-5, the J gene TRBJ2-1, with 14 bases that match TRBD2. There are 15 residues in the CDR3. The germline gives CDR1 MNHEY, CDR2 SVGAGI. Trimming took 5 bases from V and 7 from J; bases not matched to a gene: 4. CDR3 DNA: TGTGCCAGCAGTACCCGGACTAGCGGGGGGAATGAGCAGTTCTTC. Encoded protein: CASSTRTSGGNEQFF.

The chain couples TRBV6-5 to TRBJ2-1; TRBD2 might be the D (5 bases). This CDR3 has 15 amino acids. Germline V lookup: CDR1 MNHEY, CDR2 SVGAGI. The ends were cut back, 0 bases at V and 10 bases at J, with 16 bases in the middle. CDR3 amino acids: CASSYSRAAMGEQFF. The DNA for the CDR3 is TGTGCCAGCAGTTACTCGAGGGCCGCCATGGGGGAGCAGTTCTTC.

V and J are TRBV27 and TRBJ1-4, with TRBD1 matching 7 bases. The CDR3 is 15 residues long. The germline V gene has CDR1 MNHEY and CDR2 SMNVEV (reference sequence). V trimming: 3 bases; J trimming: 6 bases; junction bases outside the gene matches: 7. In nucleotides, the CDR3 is TGTGCCAGCAGTTTTTCCGGACAGGATTATGAAAAACTGTTTTTT. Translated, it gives CASSFSGQDYEKLFF.

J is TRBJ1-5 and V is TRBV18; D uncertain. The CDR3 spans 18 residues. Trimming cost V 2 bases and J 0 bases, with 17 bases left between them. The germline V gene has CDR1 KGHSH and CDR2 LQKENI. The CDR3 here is CASSPRVEDLLSNQPQHF. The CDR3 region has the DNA TGTGCCAGCTCACCAAGGGTGGAGGACCTGCTTAGCAATCAGCCCCAGCATTTT.

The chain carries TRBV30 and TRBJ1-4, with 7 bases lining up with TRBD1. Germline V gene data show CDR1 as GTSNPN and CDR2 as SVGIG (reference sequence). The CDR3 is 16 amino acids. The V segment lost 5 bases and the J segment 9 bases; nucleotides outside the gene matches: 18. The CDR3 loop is CAWEGIGQAGGQKLFF. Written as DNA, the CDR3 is TGTGCCTGGGAGGGGATTGGACAGGCTGGAGGGCAAAAACTGTTTTTT.

The CDR3, as DNA: TGTGCCAGCAGCCAAGAGAACGAGGAGATTGGTAGTACGCAGTATTTT. Encoded protein: CASSQENEEIGSTQYF. The chain has TRBV14 and TRBJ2-3; D remains unclear. CDR3 length equals 16 residues. Germline loops: CDR1 SGHDN, CDR2 FVKESK. Trimming cost V 0 bases and J 8 bases, with 18 bases left between them.

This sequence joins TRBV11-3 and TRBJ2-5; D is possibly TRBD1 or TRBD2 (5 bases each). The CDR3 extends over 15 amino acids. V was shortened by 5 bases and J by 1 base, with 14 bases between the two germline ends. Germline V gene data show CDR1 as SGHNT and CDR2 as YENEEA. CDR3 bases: TGTGCCAGCAGCGCCGGGGCCGTCGTCCAAGAGACCCAGTACTTC. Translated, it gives CASSAGAVVQETQYF.

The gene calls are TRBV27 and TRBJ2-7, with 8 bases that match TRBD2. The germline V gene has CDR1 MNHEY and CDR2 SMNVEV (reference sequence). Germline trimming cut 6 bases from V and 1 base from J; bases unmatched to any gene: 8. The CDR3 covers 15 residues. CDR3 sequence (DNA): TGTGCCAGCAGCTTCCATCCTAGCGGGTCCTACGAGCAGTACTTC. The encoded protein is CASSFHPSGSYEQYF.

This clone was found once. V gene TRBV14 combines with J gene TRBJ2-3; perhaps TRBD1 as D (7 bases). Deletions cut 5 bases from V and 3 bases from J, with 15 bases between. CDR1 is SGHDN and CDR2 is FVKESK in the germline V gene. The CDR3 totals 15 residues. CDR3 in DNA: TGTGCCAGCAGCTCGGACAGGAGGGGGACAGATACGCAGTATTTT. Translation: CASSSDRRGTDTQYF.

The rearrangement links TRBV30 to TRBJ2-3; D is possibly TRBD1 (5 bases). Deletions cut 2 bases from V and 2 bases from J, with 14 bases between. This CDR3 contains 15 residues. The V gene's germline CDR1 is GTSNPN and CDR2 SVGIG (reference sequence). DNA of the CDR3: TGTGCCTGGAGTAGGTTCACAGGCGACACAGATACGCAGTATTTT. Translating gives CAWSRFTGDTDTQYF.

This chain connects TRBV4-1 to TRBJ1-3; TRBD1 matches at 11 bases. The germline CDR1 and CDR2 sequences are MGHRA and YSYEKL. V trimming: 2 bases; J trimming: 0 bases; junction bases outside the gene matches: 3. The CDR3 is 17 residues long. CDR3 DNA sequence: TGCGCCAGCAGCCAAATTGGGACAGGGGGCTCTGGAAACACCATATATTTT. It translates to CASSQIGTGGSGNTIYF.

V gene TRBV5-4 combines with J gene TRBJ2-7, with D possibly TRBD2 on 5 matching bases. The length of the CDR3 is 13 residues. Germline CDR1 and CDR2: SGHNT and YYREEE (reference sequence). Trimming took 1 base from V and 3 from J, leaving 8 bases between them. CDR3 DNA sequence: TGTGCCAGCAGCTTGCCGGGAAACTACGAGCAGTACTTC. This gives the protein CASSLPGNYEQYF. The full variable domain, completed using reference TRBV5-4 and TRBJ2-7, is ETGVTQSPTHLIKTRGQQVTLRCSSQSGHNTVSWYQQALGQGPQFIFQYYREEENGRGNFPPRFSGLQFPNYSSELNVNALELDDSALYLCASSLPGNYEQYFGPGTRLTVT.

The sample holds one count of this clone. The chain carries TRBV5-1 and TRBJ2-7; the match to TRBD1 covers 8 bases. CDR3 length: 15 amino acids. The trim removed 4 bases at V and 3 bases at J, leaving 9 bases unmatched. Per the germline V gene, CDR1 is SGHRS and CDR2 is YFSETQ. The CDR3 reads CASSPQTGAVYEQYF. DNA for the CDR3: TGCGCCAGCAGCCCGCAGACAGGGGCAGTCTACGAGCAGTACTTC.

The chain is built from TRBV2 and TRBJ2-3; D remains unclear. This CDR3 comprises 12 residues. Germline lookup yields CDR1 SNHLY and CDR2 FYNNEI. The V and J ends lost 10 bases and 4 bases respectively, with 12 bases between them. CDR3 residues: CAISPGADTQYF. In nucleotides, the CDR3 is TGTGCCATCTCACCTGGGGCAGATACGCAGTATTTT.

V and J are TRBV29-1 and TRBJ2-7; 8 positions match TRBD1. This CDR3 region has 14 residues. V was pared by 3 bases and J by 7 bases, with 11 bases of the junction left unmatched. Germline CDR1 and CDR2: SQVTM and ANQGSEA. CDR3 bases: TGCAGCGTTGAGTCAGGGGGCGGCATTCCAGAGCAGTACTTC. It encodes CSVESGGGIPEQYF.